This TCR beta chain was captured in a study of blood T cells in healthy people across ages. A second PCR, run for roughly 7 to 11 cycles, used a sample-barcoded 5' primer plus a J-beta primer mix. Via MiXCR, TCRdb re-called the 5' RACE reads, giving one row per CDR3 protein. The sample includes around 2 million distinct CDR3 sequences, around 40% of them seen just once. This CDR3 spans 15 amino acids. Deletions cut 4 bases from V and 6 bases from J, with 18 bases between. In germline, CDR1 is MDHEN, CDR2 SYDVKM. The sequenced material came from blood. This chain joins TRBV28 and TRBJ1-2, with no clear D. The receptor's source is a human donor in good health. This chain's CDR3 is CASSWAGPDRHGYTF. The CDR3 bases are TGTGCCAGCAGTTGGGCCGGGCCAGATCGCCATGGCTACACCTTC.